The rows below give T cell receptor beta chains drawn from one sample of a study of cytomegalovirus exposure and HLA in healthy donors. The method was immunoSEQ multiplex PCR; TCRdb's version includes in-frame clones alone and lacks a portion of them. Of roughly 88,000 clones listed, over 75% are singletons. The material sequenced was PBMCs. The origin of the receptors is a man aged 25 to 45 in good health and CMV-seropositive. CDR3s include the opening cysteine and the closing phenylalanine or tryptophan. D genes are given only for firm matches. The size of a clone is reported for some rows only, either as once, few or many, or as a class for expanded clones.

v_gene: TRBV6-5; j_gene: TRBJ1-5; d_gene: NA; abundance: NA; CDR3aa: CASRRAGNQPQHF; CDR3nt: TGTGCCAGCAGGAGGGCTGGCAATCAGCCCCAGCATTTT
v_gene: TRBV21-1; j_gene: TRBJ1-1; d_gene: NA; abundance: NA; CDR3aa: CASSWSGTEAFF; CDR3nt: TGTGCCAGCAGCTGGAGCGGCACTGAAGCTTTCTTT
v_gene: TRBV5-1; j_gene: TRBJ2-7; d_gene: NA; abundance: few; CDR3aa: CASSLGLATYEQYF; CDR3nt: TGCGCCAGCAGCTTGGGTCTGGCAACCTACGAGCAGTACTTC
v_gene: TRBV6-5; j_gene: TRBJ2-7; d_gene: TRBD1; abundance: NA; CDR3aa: CASSSRDRIEYEQYF; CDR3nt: TGTGCCAGCAGTAGCCGGGACAGGATAGAATACGAGCAGTACTTC
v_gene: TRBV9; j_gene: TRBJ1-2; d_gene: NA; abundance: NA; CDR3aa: CASSVEGGARDGYTF; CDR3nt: TGTGCCAGCAGCGTAGAGGGCGGGGCTCGGGATGGCTACACCTTC
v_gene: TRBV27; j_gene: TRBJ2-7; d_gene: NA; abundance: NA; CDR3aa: CASSVKQGGPYEQYF; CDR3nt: TGTGCCAGCAGTGTCAAACAGGGGGGGCCCTACGAGCAGTACTTC
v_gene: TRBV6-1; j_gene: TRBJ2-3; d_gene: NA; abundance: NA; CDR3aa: CASTEGRVHDTQYF; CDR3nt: TGTGCCAGCACGGAAGGCAGGGTCCACGATACGCAGTATTTT
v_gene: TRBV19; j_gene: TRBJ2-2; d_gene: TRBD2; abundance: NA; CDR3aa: CASSIFLVFGLGTSPPGELFF; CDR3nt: TGTGCCAGTAGTATTTTCTTGGTTTTCGGTCTGGGGACTAGTCCCCCCGGGGAGCTGTTTTTT
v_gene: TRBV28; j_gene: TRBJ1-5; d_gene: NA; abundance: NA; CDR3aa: CASSYGVDQPQHF; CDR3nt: TGTGCCAGCAGTTACGGGGTTGATCAGCCCCAGCATTTT
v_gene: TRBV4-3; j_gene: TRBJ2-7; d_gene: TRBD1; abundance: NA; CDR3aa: CASSQVDRSSYEQYF; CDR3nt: TGCGCCAGCAGCCAAGTGGACAGGAGCTCCTACGAGCAGTACTTC
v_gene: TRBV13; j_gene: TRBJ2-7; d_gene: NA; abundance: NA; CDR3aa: CASSRRGSYEQYF; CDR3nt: TGTGCCAGCAGCCGACGCGGGTCCTACGAGCAGTACTTC
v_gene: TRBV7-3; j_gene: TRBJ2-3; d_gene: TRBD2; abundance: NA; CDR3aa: CASSSAGGRADTQYF; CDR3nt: TGTGCCAGCAGCTCAGCGGGAGGCCGGGCAGATACGCAGTATTTT
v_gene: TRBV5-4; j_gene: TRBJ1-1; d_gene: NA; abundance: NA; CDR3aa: CASSLESGRRTEAFF; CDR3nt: TGTGCCAGCAGCTTGGAATCAGGTCGGAGGACTGAAGCTTTCTTT
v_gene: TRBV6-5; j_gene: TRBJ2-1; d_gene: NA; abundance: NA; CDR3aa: CASRPGVTIEQFF; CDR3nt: TGTGCCAGCAGGCCAGGGGTTACGATTGAGCAGTTCTTC
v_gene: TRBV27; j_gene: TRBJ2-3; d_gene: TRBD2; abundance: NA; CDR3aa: CASSYGLAGTDTQYF; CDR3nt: TGTGCCAGCAGTTACGGACTAGCGGGCACAGATACGCAGTATTTT
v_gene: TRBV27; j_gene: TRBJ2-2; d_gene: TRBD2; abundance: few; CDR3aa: CASSLAGGPPGELFF; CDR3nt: TGTGCCAGCAGTCTAGCGGGGGGGCCCCCCGGGGAGCTGTTTTTT
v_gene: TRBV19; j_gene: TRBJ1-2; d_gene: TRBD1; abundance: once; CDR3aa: CASSIGGDRDINYGYTF; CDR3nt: TGTGCCAGTAGTATAGGTGGCGACAGGGACATAAACTATGGCTACACCTTC
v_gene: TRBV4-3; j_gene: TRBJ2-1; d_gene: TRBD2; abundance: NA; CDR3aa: CASSQETSGYGNEQFF; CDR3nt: TGCGCCAGCAGCCAAGAGACTAGCGGGTATGGGAATGAGCAGTTCTTC